The T cell receptor beta chain described here comes from a study of blood T cell repertoires in COVID-19. Study at large: Samples representing acute and convalescent COVID-19 were sourced from the United States, Italy and Spain. PBMCs, B-cell-depleted T cells, or T cells provided the cDNA or gDNA that made up the material.

Per the study methods: How many nucleated cells were present was estimated from reference gene primer amplification. Some clones are missing from TCRdb's copy, which holds only in-frame ones; the method was immunoSEQ multiplex PCR. The V and J calls and clone size were taken over from that table, and D and trimming were inferred from the DNA. The profile shows about 250,000 clones, approximately 90% of them singletons. The CDR3 has 15 residues. Trimming pared 2 bases from V and 4 bases from J, leaving 11 bases between. The germline V gene encodes CDR1 MNHEY and CDR2 SVGEGT. The source material was peripheral blood. The TCR comes from a woman aged 40 to 50 who had recovered from COVID-19. The chain carries TRBV6-2 or TRBV6-3 and TRBJ2-2; possible D gene TRBD1, 5 bases. The CDR3 DNA reads TGTGCCAGCAGTTACCCGCGGCAGGGCACCGGGGAGCTGTTTTTT. Translation: CASSYPRQGTGELFF.